This TCR beta chain appears in the sequencing data of a study of T cells in women clearing cervical HPV infection. V was shortened by 3 bases and J by 5 bases, with 6 bases between the two germline ends. This CDR3 is built from 11 residues. Germline loops: CDR1 GTSNPN, CDR2 SVGIG (reference sequence). Using immunoSEQ multiplex PCR, the repertoire was profiled, and TCRdb retains in-frame clones only, with some absent. This listing includes some 39,000 clones. On this clone: The observed sequence ends 3 residues before the CDR3 terminus, with the missing tail filled in from the germline J gene.

The chain employs TRBV30 and TRBJ2-3; D is uncertain. This receptor was identified in a woman between 18 and 75 years old with a cervical HPV16 infection that either progressed to CIN3+ or cleared (not recorded which). The specimen was blood buffy coat. This CDR3 is CAWSPLDTQYF. CDR3 DNA (partial): TGTGCCTGGAGCCCTTTAGATACG.